This T cell receptor (beta chain) was sequenced in a study of identical twins. MiXCR, run by TCRdb on the 5' RACE reads, gives a single entry per CDR3 protein. This sample has under 250,000 distinct CDR3 sequences, with over 8% found just once. The CDR3 is 15 amino acids. V was clipped by 4 bases and J by 3 bases, with 17 bases between them. From germline, CDR1 is SGHRS and CDR2 YFSETQ. Ten or more counts support this clonotype. The material sequenced was memory (CD45RO+) T cells sorted from blood. V usage is TRBV5-1 and J usage is TRBJ2-7; D unresolved. This sequence was found in a woman aged 18-30 years in good health. The chain's CDR3 is CASSREPLAFYEQYF. DNA of the CDR3: TGCGCCAGCAGCCGTGAACCTCTCGCTTTCTACGAGCAGTACTTC.